One sample yielded the 17 T cell receptor beta chains listed below, sequenced in a study of blood T cells in healthy people across ages. Alongside a J-beta primer mix, a sample-barcoded 5' primer served in a second PCR lasting about 6 to 11 cycles. MiXCR, applied by TCRdb to the 5' RACE reads, yields one record per CDR3 protein. The sample lists fewer than 950,000 distinct CDR3 sequences; roughly 34% were seen once. The specimen sequenced was blood. These receptors originate from a man between 18 and 35 years old in good health.

The chain carries TRBV12-3 or TRBV12-4 and TRBJ2-7; unclear D gene. The CDR3 spans 13 residues. V was pared by 7 bases and J by 7 bases, with 17 bases between. CDR3 region: CASTPNSYNEQYF. For the CDR3, the DNA is TGTGCCAGCACCCCCAACAGCTACAATGAGCAGTACTTC.

This clonotype was observed at least ten times. The chain is built from TRBV12-3 or TRBV12-4 and TRBJ2-7; D is possibly TRBD2 (5 bases). The CDR3 loop spans 12 amino acids. The germline V and J ends were trimmed by 3 bases and 4 bases, with 7 bases remaining between them. The CDR3 sequence is CASSFSVYEQYF. CDR3 bases: TGTGCCAGCAGTTTTAGCGTTTACGAGCAGTACTTC.

This clonotype has a handful of counts. The CDR3 coding sequence is TGTGCCAGCAGTGTGGGGGAACAAGAGACCCAGTACTTC. Residues: CASSVGEQETQYF. The chain couples TRBV12-3 or TRBV12-4 to TRBJ2-5; the D gene could be TRBD1 or TRBD2 (5 bases each). This CDR3 comprises 13 residues. V was shortened by 5 bases and J by 2 bases, with 9 bases between the two germline ends.

This clonotype was found a few times. The chain combines TRBV12-3 or TRBV12-4 with TRBJ1-2; TRBD1 aligns across 8 bases. V trimming: 3 bases; J trimming: 6 bases; junction bases outside the gene matches: 6. The CDR3 loop spans 14 amino acids. Here the CDR3 reads CASSLVQGVNGYTF. The CDR3 DNA sequence: TGTGCCAGCAGTTTGGTACAGGGGGTTAATGGCTACACCTTC.

The chain couples TRBV9 to TRBJ1-2, with D uncertain. Germline V CDR1 and CDR2: SGDLS, YYNGEE. Trimming shortened V by 0 bases and J by 4 bases, and 13 bases separated the two germline ends. The CDR3 is 15 amino acids. This CDR3 is CASSVASVLSYGYTF. The CDR3 DNA reads TGTGCCAGCAGCGTAGCTAGCGTTTTGAGCTATGGCTACACCTTC. Supplemented by reference TRBV9 and TRBJ1-2, the full variable domain reads DSGVTQTPKHLITATGQRVTLRCSPRSGDLSVYWYQQSLDQGLQFLIQYYNGEERAKGNILERFSAQQFPDLHSELNLSSLELGDSALYFCASSVASVLSYGYTFGSGTRLTVV.

The chain is built from TRBV20-1 and TRBJ1-2; possible D gene TRBD1, 5 bases. Trimming removed 1 base at V and 8 bases at J, with 11 bases between. Germline V gives CDR1 DFQATT, CDR2 SNEGSKA (reference sequence). The CDR3 runs 12 residues. The CDR3 region is CSARVGGAGYTF. In DNA, the CDR3 is TGCAGTGCTAGAGTGGGAGGGGCCGGCTACACCTTC.

The genes are TRBV18 and TRBJ2-5; the D gene is possibly TRBD1 (6 bases). Germline V gene lookup returns CDR1 KGHSH and CDR2 LQKENI. Trimming removed 2 bases from V and 11 bases from J, with 27 bases in between. This CDR3 region has 17 residues. The CDR3 DNA reads TGTGCCAGCTCACCATCAAGTCGGAACAGGGCGGTCAATGAGCAGTACTTC. Translation: CASSPSSRNRAVNEQYF.

In this sample, this clonotype turned up a few times. Here the CDR3 DNA reads TGTGCCAGCAGCTTAGGAGGACAGGGAGTCCTGTTCTATGGCTACACCTTC. It codes for CASSLGGQGVLFYGYTF. The chain recombines TRBV7-9 with TRBJ1-2; 8 nucleotides match TRBD1. V was pared by 1 base and J by 4 bases, with 11 bases of the junction left unmatched. The CDR3 is made up of 17 amino acids. Germline CDR1 SEHNR, CDR2 FQNEAQ (reference sequence).

This clonotype was counted a few times. V usage is TRBV27 and J usage is TRBJ2-7; possibly TRBD1 for D (5 bases). The V end was cut by 6 bases, the J end by 5 bases, with 20 bases between. Germline assignment: CDR1 MNHEY and CDR2 SMNVEV (reference sequence). CDR3 length: 15 amino acids. The CDR3 coding sequence is TGTGCCAGCAGCCGCCACAGGTTATTTCCCAACGAGCAGTACTTC. The encoded protein is CASSRHRLFPNEQYF.

This clonotype was counted a few times. The chain recombines TRBV7-9 with TRBJ1-4; 7 bases are shared with TRBD1. Per germline, CDR1 SEHNR and CDR2 FQNEAQ (reference sequence). This CDR3 is built from 15 residues. V was pared by 4 bases and J by 3 bases, with 5 bases of the junction left unmatched. The CDR3 protein is CASSSPGQPNEKLFF. The CDR3 DNA follows: TGTGCCAGCAGCTCCCCGGGACAGCCTAATGAAAAACTGTTTTTT.

The rearrangement links TRBV28 to TRBJ1-4; weak D call: TRBD1 (5 bases). This CDR3 contains 16 residues. Germline V gives CDR1 MDHEN, CDR2 SYDVKM. The V gene lost 6 bases and the J gene lost 7 bases, with 21 bases spanning the gap. The CDR3 DNA reads as TGTGCCAGCAGGCTTGGGGGACGGAGGATGAGTGAAAAACTGTTTTTT. This encodes CASRLGGRRMSEKLFF.

This clonotype came up many times. The chain carries TRBV2 and TRBJ2-2; 7 bases fit TRBD1. The CDR3 totals 15 residues. Per germline, CDR1 SNHLY and CDR2 FYNNEI. The V and J ends lost 2 bases and 3 bases, in that order; junction bases with no gene match: 3. The CDR3 DNA follows: TGTGCCAGCAGTGAATGGACAGGCGACACCGGGGAGCTGTTTTTT. Translating it yields CASSEWTGDTGELFF.

The chain joins TRBV20-1 to TRBJ1-2; weak D call: TRBD1 (5 bases). V lost 3 bases and J 4 bases, leaving 12 bases between the germline ends. Germline V CDR1 and CDR2: DFQATT, SNEGSKA (reference sequence). This CDR3 contains 13 residues. In DNA, the CDR3 is TGCAGTGCTAGTCCCCAGGGCGCCTATGGCTACACCTTC. As protein: CSASPQGAYGYTF.

This clonotype was seen ten or more times. The chain joins TRBV7-9 to TRBJ2-1, with a tentative D call TRBD1 (6 bases). Between the trimmed V and J ends, which lost 1 base and 4 bases, there was a span of 8 bases. The CDR3 length is 14 residues. CDR1 and CDR2 from the germline V gene are SEHNR and FQNEAQ (reference sequence). The CDR3 protein is CASSLDGQYNEQFF. The DNA for the CDR3 is TGTGCCAGCAGCTTAGATGGACAGTACAATGAGCAGTTCTTC.

CDR3 coding DNA: TGTGCCAGCAGTGACAGCCCAGGGACAGGGACCACTGAAGCTTTCTTT. The encoded protein is CASSDSPGTGTTEAFF. The genes are TRBV2 and TRBJ1-1; 9 nucleotides align to TRBD1. Germline V gene lookup returns CDR1 SNHLY and CDR2 FYNNEI. CDR3 size: 16 residues. The junction had 9 bases not matched to a gene; V was cut back by 3 bases and J by 4 bases.

This rearrangement joins TRBV20-1 to TRBJ1-1; D not certain. V was cut by 0 bases and J by 0 bases, with 8 bases left in between. This CDR3 comprises 14 residues. Germline loops: CDR1 DFQATT, CDR2 SNEGSKA (reference sequence). In nucleotides, the CDR3 is TGCAGTGCTAGAGAATGGGCAATGAACACTGAAGCTTTCTTT. Translated, it gives CSAREWAMNTEAFF.

In DNA form, the CDR3 reads TGTGCCAGCACCCCGAATAGCGTTGAGCAGTTCTTC. It yields the protein CASTPNSVEQFF. V is TRBV7-9 and J is TRBJ2-1; TRBD2 is a possible D gene (5 bases). The CDR3 totals 12 residues. The V end lost 7 bases, the J end lost 9 bases, and 13 bases lay between the germline ends. Germline values: CDR1 SEHNR, CDR2 FQNEAQ (reference sequence).